These 19 T cell receptor beta chains were all obtained from the same sample, sequenced in a study of T cells in Graves' hyperthyroidism and ophthalmopathy. Regions amplified from RNA transcripts were the TCR beta CDR3 regions. The HTBI primer set was used in a first-round RT-PCR of the TCR CDR3. TCRdb processed the multiplex PCR reads anew with MiXCR; each CDR3 protein has one entry. The sample lists 660,000 or so distinct CDR3 sequences; less than 25% were seen once. The sequenced sample was blood. The receptor set was obtained from a man aged 30-40 years with Graves' ophthalmopathy.

The rearrangement uses TRBV20-1 and TRBJ2-5, with TRBD2 matching over 13 bases. The length of the CDR3 is 19 residues. Germline V gene sequence: CDR1 DFQATT, CDR2 SNEGSKA (reference sequence). V shed 2 bases and J 2 bases; nucleotides not matched to a gene: 14. This CDR3 reads CSARWTSGSQRPGQETQYF. The DNA of the CDR3 is TGCAGTGCTAGATGGACTAGCGGGAGTCAGAGGCCGGGACAAGAGACCCAGTACTTC.

In this sample, this clonotype turned up once. The DNA for the CDR3 is TGTGCCAGTAGTAGAGGACGGCAGAAACTGTTTTTT. It codes for CASSRGRQKLFF. The chain has TRBV19 and TRBJ1-4; D ambiguous. Trimming shortened V by 4 bases and J by 11 bases, and 11 bases separated the two germline ends. The CDR3 consists of 12 residues. Germline CDR1 is LNHDA and CDR2 is SQIVND (reference sequence).

V usage is TRBV20-1 and J usage is TRBJ2-1; 8 positions agree with TRBD2. There are 15 residues in the CDR3. Germline lookup yields CDR1 DFQATT and CDR2 SNEGSKA (reference sequence). The ends lost 7 bases at V and 0 bases at J; junction bases unmatched: 8. The CDR3 loop reads CSVPQSGSSYNEQFF. The CDR3 DNA is TGCAGTGTCCCGCAGAGCGGGAGCTCCTACAATGAGCAGTTCTTC.

This clonotype was seen at least ten times. The chain joins TRBV20-1 to TRBJ2-7, with D tentatively TRBD1 (6 bases). V was trimmed by 3 bases and J by 7 bases, leaving 10 bases between them. The CDR3 runs 11 residues. Per the germline V gene, CDR1 is DFQATT and CDR2 is SNEGSKA (reference sequence). CDR3 loop: CSASRGSEQYF. The CDR3 nucleotides read TGCAGTGCTAGCAGGGGATCGGAGCAGTACTTC.

At least ten counts were recorded for this clonotype. The chain is built from TRBV20-1 and TRBJ2-5; D uncertain. The V end lost 1 base, the J end lost 2 bases, and 11 bases lay between the germline ends. The CDR3 runs 14 residues. The germline V gene has CDR1 DFQATT and CDR2 SNEGSKA (reference sequence). CDR3 region: CSARASAPQETQYF. For the CDR3, the DNA is TGCAGTGCTAGAGCATCAGCCCCACAAGAGACCCAGTACTTC.

The genes are TRBV13 and TRBJ2-1; 8 positions agree with TRBD1. The CDR3 loop spans 15 amino acids. Germline CDR1 PRHDT, CDR2 FYEKMQ (reference sequence). V gave up 6 bases and J gave up 2 bases; unmatched junction bases: 6. In DNA form, the CDR3 reads TGTGCCAGCAGACCAGGGGGCGGAACCTACAATGAGCAGTTCTTC. Amino acids: CASRPGGGTYNEQFF. The full variable domain, rest sourced from reference TRBV13 and TRBJ2-1, is AAGVIQSPRHLIKEKRETATLKCYPIPRHDTVYWYQQGPGQDPQFLISFYEKMQSDKGSIPDRFSAQQFSDYHSELNMSSLELGDSALYFCASRPGGGTYNEQFFGPGTRLTVL.

This clonotype was counted only a few times. The CDR3 loop reads CASSEAAVIEQYF. The CDR3 coding sequence is TGTGCCAGCAGTGAAGCAGCGGTGATTGAGCAGTACTTC. The chain has TRBV2 and TRBJ2-7; D is perhaps TRBD2 (5 bases). Per the germline V gene, CDR1 is SNHLY and CDR2 is FYNNEI. The ends were cut back, 0 bases at V and 7 bases at J, with 10 bases in the middle. The CDR3 runs 13 residues.

This clonotype was counted many times. The rearrangement uses TRBV3-1 and TRBJ1-6; 8 nucleotides agree with TRBD1. The CDR3 is 16 residues long. J lost 5 bases, V lost 0 bases, and 3 bases had no gene match. Germline CDR1 and CDR2: LGHDT and YNNKEL (reference sequence). DNA for the CDR3: TGTGCCAGCAGCCAAGATACAGGGGGGAATAATTCACCCCTCCACTTT. It specifies CASSQDTGGNNSPLHF.

This clonotype was found many times. V is TRBV28 and J is TRBJ1-1; no definite D call. This CDR3 is built from 14 residues. Looked up from germline, CDR1 is MDHEN and CDR2 is SYDVKM. V gave up 3 bases and J gave up 3 bases, with 11 bases separating them. CDR3 DNA sequence: TGTGCCAGCAGTTTCCGGGGATATGACACTGAAGCTTTCTTT. Amino acid sequence: CASSFRGYDTEAFF.

This clonotype was detected ten times or more. This rearrangement joins TRBV5-1 to TRBJ2-7, with D possibly TRBD2 on 6 matching bases. CDR1 SGHRS and CDR2 YFSETQ come from the germline V gene. The germline V and J ends were trimmed by 4 bases and 2 bases, with 16 bases remaining between them. This CDR3 region has 15 residues. The CDR3: CASSPMSRETYEQYF. The CDR3 DNA sequence: TGCGCCAGCAGCCCCATGTCGCGGGAAACCTACGAGCAGTACTTC.

The table lists this clonotype with a few counts. The chain recombines TRBV7-9 with TRBJ2-7; D unresolved. Germline V lookup: CDR1 SEHNR, CDR2 FQNEAQ (reference sequence). With 0 bases removed from V and 5 bases from J, the gap between germline ends came to 5 bases. This CDR3 has 12 residues. CDR3 sequence: CASSLASHEQYF. The CDR3 DNA reads TGTGCCAGCAGCTTAGCGTCCCACGAGCAGTACTTC.

The table lists this clonotype with many counts. The rearrangement uses TRBV7-8 and TRBJ2-1; D perhaps matches TRBD2 (6 bases). This CDR3 spans 15 amino acids. V was pared by 2 bases and J by 0 bases, with 8 bases between. Germline lookup yields CDR1 SGHVS and CDR2 FQNEAQ. CDR3 bases: TGTGCCAGCAGCTTACGGCGGGACTCCTACAATGAGCAGTTCTTC. It is translated as CASSLRRDSYNEQFF.

This clonotype has a count of ten or more. This sequence joins TRBV20-1 and TRBJ2-7, with 8 positions matching TRBD2. In germline, CDR1 is DFQATT, CDR2 SNEGSKA (reference sequence). J gave up 2 bases and V 6 bases, and 9 bases lay outside the gene matches. The CDR3 spans 14 residues. This chain's CDR3 is CSAISQRGTYEQYF. CDR3 coding DNA: TGCAGTGCAATCTCTCAGCGGGGGACCTACGAGCAGTACTTC.

The J gene is TRBJ2-7, the V gene TRBV12-3 or TRBV12-4; no clear D gene. This CDR3 is built from 12 residues. V dropped 5 bases and J dropped 3 bases, with 8 bases sitting between them. This chain's CDR3 is CASSNSYYEQYF. The CDR3 DNA reads TGTGCCAGCAGTAACAGTTACTACGAGCAGTACTTC.

This clonotype came up a few times. The DNA for the CDR3 is TGTGCCAGCAGCTTAACGAGCGGGAGTTGGGATGAGCAGTTCTTC. Translation gives CASSLTSGSWDEQFF. This chain links TRBV7-3 with TRBJ2-1; 8 bases align to TRBD2. The CDR3 runs 15 residues. The germline V gene encodes CDR1 SGHTA and CDR2 FQGTGA. V shed 0 bases and J 8 bases; nucleotides not matched to a gene: 6. The variable domain in full, with the rest retrieved from reference TRBV7-3 and TRBJ2-1, is GAGVSQTPSNKVTEKGKYVELRCDPISGHTALYWYRQSLGQGPEFLIYFQGTGAADDSGLPNDRFFAVRPEGSVSTLKIQRTERGDSAVYLCASSLTSGSWDEQFFGPGTRLTVL.

V is TRBV12-3 or TRBV12-4 and J is TRBJ2-3, with TRBD2 matching over 11 bases. The junction had 10 bases not matched to a gene; V was cut back by 2 bases and J by 6 bases. This CDR3 has 17 amino acids. The CDR3 DNA sequence: TGTGCCAGCAGTTTAAGGACTAGCGGGTCGCCGGGGGATACGCAGTATTTT. It encodes CASSLRTSGSPGDTQYF.

On this clonotype: One end of the junction fails to match germline, which may point to a read error. The rearrangement joins TRBV10-3 to TRBJ2-3, with 14 bases matching TRBD2. This CDR3 contains 16 residues. From germline, CDR1 is ENHRY and CDR2 SYGVKD. CDR3 DNA sequence: TGTGTCATCACCCCGACTAGCGGGAGGGCCTCAGATACGCAGTATTTT. Translation: CVITPTSGRASDTQYF.

This clonotype has more than one count but fewer than ten. The chain combines TRBV20-1 with TRBJ2-1; perhaps TRBD1 as D (8 bases). The CDR3 runs to 19 residues. Per the germline V gene, CDR1 is DFQATT and CDR2 is SNEGSKA (reference sequence). V was cut by 6 bases and J by 9 bases, with 36 bases left in between. The CDR3 DNA follows: TGCAGTGCCCCCGGGGGTGGACAGGGTGATTGGACTAGTGGAGCTGAGCAGTTCTTC. It encodes CSAPGGGQGDWTSGAEQFF.

The chain carries TRBV10-3 and TRBJ2-3; possibly TRBD2 for D (6 bases). The CDR3 totals 13 residues. Germline CDR1 reads ENHRY; CDR2 reads SYGVKD. Trimming removed 9 bases from V and 2 bases from J, with 12 bases in between. CDR3 in amino acids: CAMRDPYTDTQYF. The CDR3 region has the DNA TGTGCCATGCGGGACCCTTACACAGATACGCAGTATTTT.